A single TCR beta chain is shown here with its context. The antigen is unknown. The data originate from a study of OX40 agonist ivuxolimab in advanced cancers. Study as a whole: Patients took ivuxolimab, an agonistic anti-OX40 (CD134) antibody.

Study observations and caveats: The work left the antigen specificity of expanded peripheral T cells undetermined.

TCRdb keeps only in-frame clones here, not all; method: immunoSEQ multiplex PCR. The sample consists of tens of thousands of clones, under 95% of them appearing once. Germline CDR1 SNHLY, CDR2 FYNNEI. CDR3 length: 12 residues. Trimming cost V 4 bases and J 6 bases, with 6 bases left between them. The rearrangement uses TRBV2 and TRBJ1-4; no definite D call. The source material was CD4+ or CD8+ T cells sorted from blood, sampled in a trial of the OX40 agonist ivuxolimab. The receptor was isolated from an adult with an advanced solid tumor such as melanoma, head and neck, liver or kidney cancer. The CDR3 protein is CASSASDEKLFF. CDR3 nucleotide sequence: TGTGCCAGCAGTGCTTCTGATGAAAAACTGTTTTTT.